One and the same sample provided the 8 T cell receptor beta chains below, sequenced in a study of shared clonotypes between healthy human individuals. The table came from immunoSEQ multiplex PCR; TCRdb's copy has only in-frame clones and leaves some out. The repertoire has fewer than 1.6 million clones, 98% of them found once; the top ten carry around 0.38%. Sample: naive CD4+ T cells sorted from blood. Subset: CD45RA+ positively selected. The origin of the receptors is a man in his thirties or forties in good health.

V gene TRBV19 combines with J gene TRBJ2-2; D uncertain. The CDR3 contains 14 residues. Trimming removed 5 bases at V and 1 base at J, with 8 bases between. The germline CDR1 and CDR2 sequences are LNHDA and SQIVND (reference sequence). CDR3 residues: CASSPDGNTGELFF. CDR3 in DNA: TGTGCCAGTAGTCCCGACGGGAACACCGGGGAGCTGTTTTTT.

The chain combines TRBV10-3 with TRBJ2-6; perhaps TRBD1 as D (5 bases). The CDR3 runs to 15 residues. Germline CDR1 and CDR2: ENHRY and SYGVKD. Trimming removed 5 bases at V and 0 bases at J, with 8 bases between. The CDR3 nucleotides read TGTGCCATCAGTCAGGGTTCCTCTGGGGCCAACGTCCTGACTTTC. Encoded protein: CAISQGSSGANVLTF.

Comment on this clone: At the DNA level, this CDR3 is encoded by other sequences in the same sample as well. CDR3 coding DNA: TGTGCCAGCAGCTTAGGACTAGCGGGAGAGACCCAGTACTTC. The encoded protein is CASSLGLAGETQYF. This rearrangement joins TRBV7-2 to TRBJ2-5; 10 bases are shared with TRBD2. The junction had 0 bases not matched to a gene; V was cut back by 1 base and J by 4 bases. CDR3 length: 14 residues. The V gene's germline CDR1 is SGHTA and CDR2 FQGNSA.

This chain uses TRBV19 with TRBJ1-2, with 7 bases that match TRBD1. J was trimmed by 0 bases and V by 8 bases; bases with no gene match: 18. Looked up from germline, CDR1 is LNHDA and CDR2 is SQIVND (reference sequence). CDR3 size: 18 residues. As DNA, the CDR3 is TGTGCCAGTCTCTGGGGGCACAGGGGCAGGGGACCTAACTATGGCTACACCTTC. Protein: CASLWGHRGRGPNYGYTF.

J is TRBJ2-7 and V is TRBV15; a weak D match, TRBD2 (6 bases). This CDR3 has 15 residues. V dropped 1 base and J dropped 9 bases, with 19 bases sitting between them. Looked up from germline, CDR1 is LNHNV and CDR2 is YYDKDF (reference sequence). This CDR3 is CATSRVGGYPTGQYF. CDR3 nucleotides: TGTGCCACCAGCAGAGTGGGGGGTTACCCTACGGGGCAGTACTTC.

The V gene is TRBV5-1, the J gene TRBJ2-7; D tentatively reads TRBD1 or TRBD2 (5 bases each). The CDR3 spans 16 residues. Trimming removed 0 bases at V and 3 bases at J, with 16 bases between. In germline, CDR1 is SGHRS, CDR2 YFSETQ. The chain's CDR3 is CASSLALSGPFYEQYF. CDR3 DNA sequence: TGCGCCAGCAGCTTGGCCTTATCGGGACCTTTCTACGAGCAGTACTTC.

This clone was detected only once. Here the CDR3 reads CASSLGPEIGYTF. CDR3 DNA sequence: TGTGCCAGCAGCTTAGGGCCAGAAATTGGCTACACCTTC. The gene calls are TRBV7-2 and TRBJ1-2; D is uncertain. CDR1 SGHTA and CDR2 FQGNSA come from the germline V gene. The CDR3 consists of 13 residues. V was pared by 1 base and J by 7 bases, with 10 bases between.

This chain uses TRBV7-6 with TRBJ2-2, with D perhaps TRBD1 (6 bases). Germline lookup yields CDR1 SGHVS and CDR2 FNYEAQ. The CDR3 has 15 amino acids. The V gene lost 5 bases and the J gene lost 2 bases, with 12 bases spanning the gap. The CDR3: CASSGFRGNTGELFF. The CDR3 DNA reads TGTGCCAGCAGCGGGTTCAGGGGTAACACCGGGGAGCTGTTTTTT.